The clone carrying this TCR beta chain was counted many times. Its antigen is not known. These data are taken from a study of T cells in Graves' hyperthyroidism and ophthalmopathy. General study results and limits: Clonotypes that were expanded in thyroid above 0.001 mostly appeared in blood too. Onset of ophthalmopathy came a median approximately 6.5 months after the model predicted it.

Aged 18 to 65, the patients had hyperthyroidism that was newly diagnosed and had lasted under 2 months. Roughly 9.1 ml of fresh peripheral blood supplied the PBMCs. The germline V gene has CDR1 MNHEY and CDR2 SVGAGI. The CDR3 is made up of 14 amino acids. J lost 0 bases, V lost 6 bases, and 5 bases had no gene match. Amplification targeted TCR beta CDR3 regions from RNA transcripts. A first-round RT-PCR of the TCR CDR3 used the HTBI primer set. A single record per CDR3 protein comes from TCRdb applying MiXCR to the multiplex PCR reads. The sample records about 280,000 distinct CDR3 sequences, around 25% being singletons.

The source material was blood. This sequence originates from a man aged 35 to 55 with Graves' hyperthyroidism that later progressed to Graves' ophthalmopathy. The chain carries TRBV6-5 and TRBJ2-7; TRBD1 agrees at 7 bases. The CDR3 reads CASSHRGSSYEQYF. DNA of the CDR3: TGTGCCAGCAGCCACAGGGGAAGCTCCTACGAGCAGTACTTC.